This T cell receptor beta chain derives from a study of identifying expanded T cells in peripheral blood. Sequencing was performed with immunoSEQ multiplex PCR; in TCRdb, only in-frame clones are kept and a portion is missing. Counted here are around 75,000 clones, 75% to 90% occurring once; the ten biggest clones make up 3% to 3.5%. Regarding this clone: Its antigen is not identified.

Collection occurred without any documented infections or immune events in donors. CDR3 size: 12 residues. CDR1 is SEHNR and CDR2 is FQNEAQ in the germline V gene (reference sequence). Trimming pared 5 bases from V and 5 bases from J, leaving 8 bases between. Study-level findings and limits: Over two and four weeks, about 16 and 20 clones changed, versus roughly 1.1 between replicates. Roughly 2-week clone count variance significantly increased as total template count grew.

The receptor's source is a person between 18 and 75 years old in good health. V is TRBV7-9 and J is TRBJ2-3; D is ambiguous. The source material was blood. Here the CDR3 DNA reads TGTGCCAGCAGCCTGACACAAGATACGCAGTATTTT. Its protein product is CASSLTQDTQYF.